The following is a TCR beta chain sequence with its context. Its antigen is unidentified. This sample stems from a study of shared clonotypes between healthy human individuals. Study-wide points: The diversity represented, both genetic and in exposure history, was limited by few donors.

The repertoire was sequenced with immunoSEQ multiplex PCR; TCRdb's copy has only in-frame clones and lacks some. The table includes more than 2,000,000 clones, more than 85% detected once. V lost 3 bases to trimming and J lost 4 bases, with 23 bases between them. This CDR3 spans 18 amino acids. The germline gives CDR1 SGDLS, CDR2 YYNGEE. The chain uses TRBV9 and TRBJ1-3; D gene unclear. This clonotype originated in a man aged 18 to 29 in good health. Some clones in this sample may be carry-over from other donors' samples. The sequencing sample was made of naive CD4+ T cells from PBMCs. As for subset: CD45RA+ positively selected. DNA for the CDR3: TGTGCCAGCAGCGCGAGGACGACCATCCCCAACCCCGGAAACACCATATATTTT. Protein product: CASSARTTIPNPGNTIYF. The whole variable domain, filled in from reference TRBV9 and TRBJ1-3, reads DSGVTQTPKHLITATGQRVTLRCSPRSGDLSVYWYQQSLDQGLQFLIQYYNGEERAKGNILERFSAQQFPDLHSELNLSSLELGDSALYFCASSARTTIPNPGNTIYFGEGSWLTVV.